The TCR beta chain under discussion was sequenced for a study of cytomegalovirus exposure and HLA in healthy donors. Whole-study results and caveats: In a later analysis, compared with equally common non-associated chains, HLA-associated beta chains were more expanded. In an earlier analysis, in some 600 donors, most V segments appeared productive either ~87% or ~30% of the time. Most of the CMV-associated TCR beta chains (in a later analysis) appeared to be HLA-restricted.

This clone showed up just once. What it binds is not known. This CDR3 spans 12 amino acids. The V gene lost 10 bases and the J gene lost 9 bases, with 16 bases spanning the gap. The germline CDR1 and CDR2 sequences are MNHEY and SVGAGI. The study sampled nominally healthy donors, though unrecorded immune exposures were likely. PCR primers comprised 60 Vbeta and 13 Jbeta primers. Produced via immunoSEQ multiplex PCR; TCRdb's table is partial and in-frame only. The data show approximately 150,000 clones, more than 65% seen once. The receptor was isolated from a woman aged 45 to 65 in good health and CMV-seronegative. The rearrangement joins TRBV6-5 to TRBJ2-1; TRBD2 is a possible D gene (6 bases). Sequencing was done on a sample of PBMCs. CDR3 nucleotide sequence: TGTGCCACGAGGGCGGGGCGGGGTGAGCAGTTCTTC. This gives the protein CATRAGRGEQFF.